The T cell receptor (beta chain) described here comes from a study of CD8 T cells in ankylosing spondylitis. Germline V gene data show CDR1 as KGHSH and CDR2 as LQKENI. This CDR3 region has 15 residues. The V segment lost 3 bases and the J segment 7 bases; nucleotides outside the gene matches: 10. One entry per CDR3 protein results from TCRdb running MiXCR on the 5' RACE reads. The data hold 350,000 or so distinct CDR3 sequences, with 14% to 15% observed a single time. This clonotype was counted between two and nine times. The TCR comes from a male donor with ankylosing spondylitis or in good health (not recorded which). The J gene is TRBJ2-7, the V gene TRBV18, with 9 bases lining up with TRBD1. Sequencing was performed on blood, either unsorted or a sorted T cell fraction (not recorded which). CDR3 coding DNA: TGTGCCAGCTCACCGTCGACAGGGGGAGGATGGGAGCAGTACTTC. Protein: CASSPSTGGGWEQYF.